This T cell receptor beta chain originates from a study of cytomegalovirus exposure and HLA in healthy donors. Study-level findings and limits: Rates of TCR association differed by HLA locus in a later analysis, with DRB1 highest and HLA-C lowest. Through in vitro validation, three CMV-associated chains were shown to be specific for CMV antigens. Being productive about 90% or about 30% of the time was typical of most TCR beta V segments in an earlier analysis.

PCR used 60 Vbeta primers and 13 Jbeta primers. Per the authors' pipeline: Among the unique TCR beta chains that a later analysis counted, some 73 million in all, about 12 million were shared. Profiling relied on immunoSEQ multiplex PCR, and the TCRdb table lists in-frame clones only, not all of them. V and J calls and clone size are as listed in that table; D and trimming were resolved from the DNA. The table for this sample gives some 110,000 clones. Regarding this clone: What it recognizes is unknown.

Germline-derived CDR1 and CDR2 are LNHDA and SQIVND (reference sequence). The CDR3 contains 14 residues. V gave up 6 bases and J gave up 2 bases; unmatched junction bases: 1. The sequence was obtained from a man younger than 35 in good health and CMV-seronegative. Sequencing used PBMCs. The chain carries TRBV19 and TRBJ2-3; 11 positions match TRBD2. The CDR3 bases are TGTGCCAGTAGGGGACTAGCGGCCACAGATACGCAGTATTTT. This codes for CASRGLAATDTQYF. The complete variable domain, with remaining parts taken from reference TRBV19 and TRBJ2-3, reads DGGITQSPKYLFRKEGQNVTLSCEQNLNHDAMYWYRQDPGQGLRLIYYSQIVNDFQKGDIAEGYSVSREKKESFPLTVTSAQKNPTAFYLCASRGLAATDTQYFGPGTRLTVL.